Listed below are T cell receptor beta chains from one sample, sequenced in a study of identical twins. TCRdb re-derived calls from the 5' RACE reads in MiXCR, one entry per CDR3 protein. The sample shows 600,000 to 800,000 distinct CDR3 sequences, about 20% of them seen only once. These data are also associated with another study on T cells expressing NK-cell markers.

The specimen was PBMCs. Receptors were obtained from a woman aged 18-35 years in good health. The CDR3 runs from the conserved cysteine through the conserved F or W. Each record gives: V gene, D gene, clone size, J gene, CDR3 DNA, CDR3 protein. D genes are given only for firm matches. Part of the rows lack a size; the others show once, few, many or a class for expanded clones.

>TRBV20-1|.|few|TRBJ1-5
TGCAGTGCTAGGGGACCGGAACGACCGGGTCAGCCCCAGCATTTT
CSARGPERPGQPQHF
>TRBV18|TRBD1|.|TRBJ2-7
TGTGCCAGCTCCCCGGAGACAGGGAATTTCGCCGAGCAGTACTTC
CASSPETGNFAEQYF
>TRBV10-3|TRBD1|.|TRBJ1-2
TGTGCCATCACGAGAGGACAGGGCGAAACTGGCTACACCTTC
CAITRGQGETGYTF
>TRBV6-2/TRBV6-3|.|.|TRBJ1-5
TGTGCCAGCAGTCCAAGGCAGACTAATCAGCCCCAGCATTTT
CASSPRQTNQPQHF
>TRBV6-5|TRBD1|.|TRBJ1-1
TGTGCCAGCAGTTACTCTACAGGGGAGAACACTGAAGCTTTCTTT
CASSYSTGENTEAFF
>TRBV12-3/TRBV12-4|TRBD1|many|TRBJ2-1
TGTGCCAGCAGTCTGAGGGACAGGGGGAATGAGCAGTTCTTC
CASSLRDRGNEQFF
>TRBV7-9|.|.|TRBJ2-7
TGTGCCAGCAGCTCCCCAGGGGGGTCCCTTCTCGAGCAGTACTTC
CASSSPGGSLLEQYF
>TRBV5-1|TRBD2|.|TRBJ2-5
TGCGCCAGCAGCCCGACTAGCGGGGTAGAGACCCAGTACTTC
CASSPTSGVETQYF
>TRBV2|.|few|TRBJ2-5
TGTGCCAGCATCCCCGGGAGATCAGAGACCCAGTACTTC
CASIPGRSETQYF
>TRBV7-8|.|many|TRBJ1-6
TGTGCCAGCAACCGGCAGGGTGGTTCCTATAATTCACCCCTCCACTTT
CASNRQGGSYNSPLHF
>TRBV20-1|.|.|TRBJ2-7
TGCAGTGCTAGCGCTAGCGCGAGCACCTACGAGCAGTACTTC
CSASASASTYEQYF
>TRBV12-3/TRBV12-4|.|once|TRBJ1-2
TGTGCCAGCAGTCTCCCCCCGGGGGGAGGAGTAAGAGGCTACACCTTC
CASSLPPGGGVRGYTF
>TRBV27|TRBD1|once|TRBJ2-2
TGTGCCAGCAGGGGACAGGGATTCTCCGGGGAGCTGTTTTTT
CASRGQGFSGELFF
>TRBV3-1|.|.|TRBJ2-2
TGTGCCAGCAGCCAACGGGATAGGACCGGGGAGCTGTTTTTT
CASSQRDRTGELFF
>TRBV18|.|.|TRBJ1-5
TGTGCCAGCTCACCGACGGAGGATCAGCCCCAGCATTTT
CASSPTEDQPQHF
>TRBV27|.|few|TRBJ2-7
TGTGCCAGCAGTTTACTAGGACTCGGGTACGAGCAGTACTTC
CASSLLGLGYEQYF
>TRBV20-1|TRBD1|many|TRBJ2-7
TGCAGTGCCGGACCGGGGACAGGGCTGGGAGAGCAGTACTTC
CSAGPGTGLGEQYF
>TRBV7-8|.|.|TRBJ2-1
TGTGCCAGCAGGATAGACGGAGCCTCCTACAATGAGCAGTTCTTC
CASRIDGASYNEQFF
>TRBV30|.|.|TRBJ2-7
TGTGCCTGGAGTGAAACCTACGAGCAGTACTTC
CAWSETYEQYF
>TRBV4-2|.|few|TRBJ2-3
TGTGCCAGCAGCCAAGATATGGGAAGAAAGTATTTT
CASSQDMGRKYF
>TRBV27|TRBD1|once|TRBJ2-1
TGTGCCAGCAGTTTCCCGGGACAGGGTATCCATGAGCAGTTCTTC
CASSFPGQGIHEQFF
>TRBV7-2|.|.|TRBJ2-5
TGTGCCAGCAGCTTACTACGGGACCAAGAGACCCAGTACTTC
CASSLLRDQETQYF
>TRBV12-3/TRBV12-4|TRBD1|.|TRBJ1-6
TGTGCCAGCAGCTCGACAGGGTTCGATTCACCCCTCCACTTT
CASSSTGFDSPLHF
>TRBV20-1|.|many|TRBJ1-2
TGCAGTGCTGGGACCGGGAGCTTC
CSAGTGSF